The rows below give T cell receptor beta chains drawn from one sample of a study of T cell responses to AZD1222 COVID-19 vaccine. Assay used: immunoSEQ multiplex PCR; TCRdb lists only in-frame clones, some missing. The table has approximately 110,000 clones, more than 70% seen once. The sample in question was peripheral blood, obtained on day 0 of AZD1222 vaccination. The receptors shown here come from an adult in good health. The CDR3 runs from the conserved cysteine through the conserved F or W. A D gene is named only where the DNA matches it firmly. Some rows mark clone size as missing; the rest say once, few, many or name a class of expanded clone.

j_call | d_call | v_call | clone_size | cdr3_nt | cdr3_aa
TRBJ2-7 | TRBD2 | TRBV4-1 | NA | TGCGCCAGCAGCCCCAGAACGACTAGCGGGTTCTCCTACGAGCAGTACTTC | CASSPRTTSGFSYEQYF
TRBJ2-2 | TRBD2 | TRBV28 | NA | TGTGTGGCTAGCGGGGACAAGGGAAACACCGGGGAGCTGTTTTTT | CVASGDKGNTGELFF
TRBJ1-1 | NA | TRBV6-6 | once | TGTGCCAGCACCCAGGATATTGAAGCTTTCTTT | CASTQDIEAFF
TRBJ2-2 | TRBD2 | TRBV12-5 | NA | TGTGCTAGTGGTTTCGGGGGGTCAGCCGGGGAGCTGTTTTTT | CASGFGGSAGELFF
TRBJ1-1 | NA | TRBV4-2 | NA | TGTGCCAGCAGCCAAGAAAAGACAGCCCAGAACACTGAAGCTTTCTTT | CASSQEKTAQNTEAFF
TRBJ2-1 | TRBD2 | TRBV2 | NA | TGTGCCAGCAGTGAAGCGTCGGGAGGGCAGTTCTTC | CASSEASGGQFF
TRBJ1-5 | NA | TRBV4-2 | NA | TGTGCCAGCAGCCAGACAGGTGGTGGTCAGCCCCAGCATTTT | CASSQTGGGQPQHF
TRBJ2-1 | TRBD2 | TRBV24-1 | NA | TGTGCCGATCCGGGGGGGGCGGAGAATGAGCAGTTCTTC | CADPGGAENEQFF
TRBJ2-1 | TRBD1 | TRBV11-3 | NA | TGTGCCAGCAGCCCAGGGGGTTCCTACAATGAGCAGTTCTTC | CASSPGGSYNEQFF
TRBJ2-6 | NA | TRBV5-1 | NA | TGCGCCAGCAGCCTGTTGGGGTCCGGGGCCAACGTCCTGACTTTC | CASSLLGSGANVLTF
TRBJ2-3 | NA | TRBV9 | NA | TGTGCCAGCAGCACCTCAGTGGGGGGCGTCACAGATACGCAGTATTTT | CASSTSVGGVTDTQYF
TRBJ1-2 | NA | TRBV28 | NA | TGTGCCAGCAGTTTTATGTTGGGGGTTGGACATGGCTACACCTTC | CASSFMLGVGHGYTF
TRBJ1-1 | NA | TRBV6-4 | NA | TGTGCCAGCAGTGACGGGAGGGGAAACACTGAAGCTTTCTTT | CASSDGRGNTEAFF
TRBJ1-1 | TRBD1 | TRBV4-3 | NA | TGCGCCAGCAGCCAAGAAGGGATACAGGGGGCGGCTTTCTTT | CASSQEGIQGAAFF
TRBJ2-1 | NA | TRBV28 | NA | TGTGCCAGCAGTTCCCCTAGTGGCTACAATGAGCAGTTCTTC | CASSSPSGYNEQFF
TRBJ2-1 | NA | TRBV3-1/TRBV3-2 | NA | TGTGCCAGCAGCCAATCCTCAGGGTTCCACAATGAGCAGTTCTTC | CASSQSSGFHNEQFF
TRBJ2-2 | NA | TRBV19 | NA | TGTGCCAGTAGTTCTGAGGGGACGTACACCGGGGAGCTGTTTTTT | CASSSEGTYTGELFF
TRBJ1-4 | NA | TRBV15 | NA | TGTGCCACCAGCAGGGACACAGGGACGGGAGACGAAAAACTGTTTTTT | CATSRDTGTGDEKLFF
TRBJ2-1 | TRBD2 | TRBV27 | NA | TGTGCCAGCAGCAGGACTAGCCCGAATGAGCAGTTCTTC | CASSRTSPNEQFF
TRBJ2-2 | TRBD2 | TRBV7-7 | few | TGTGCTAGCAGCTCACTAGCGGGAGGCGCGGCAGGTTGGTCCAACACCGGGGAGCTGTTTTTT | CASSSLAGGAAGWSNTGELFF
TRBJ1-2 | NA | TRBV4-3 | once | TGCGCCAGCAGCCAAGATCGAGGTTTCAGCTATGGCTACACCTTC | CASSQDRGFSYGYTF
TRBJ2-5 | TRBD1 | TRBV30 | NA | TGTGCCTGGAGTGCACAGCCCCCAGGGACAGGGCAAGAGACCCAGTACTTC | CAWSAQPPGTGQETQYF
TRBJ1-1 | NA | TRBV14 | NA | TGTGCCTCATCCAGCTATAGGAACACTGAAGCTTTCTTT | CASSSYRNTEAFF
TRBJ1-1 | TRBD1 | TRBV3-1/TRBV3-2 | NA | TGTGCCAGCAGCCGGACAGGGGGTGGCACTGAAGCTTTCTTT | CASSRTGGGTEAFF
TRBJ2-3 | NA | TRBV7-3 | NA | TGTGCCAGCAGCTTAATGGGTGGGGCTGTCGCAGATACGCAGTATTTT | CASSLMGGAVADTQYF
TRBJ1-3 | TRBD1 | TRBV28 | NA | TGTGCCAGCAGTACCACGACAGGGACCCGATCCTACTCTGGAAACACCATATATTTT | CASSTTTGTRSYSGNTIYF
TRBJ2-6 | TRBD1 | TRBV4-2 | once | TGTGCCAGCAGCCCTTGGACAGGGGGAGGAGGAGCCAACGTCCTGACTTTC | CASSPWTGGGGANVLTF
TRBJ2-7 | NA | TRBV6-6 | NA | TGTGCCAGCCGGGGCGCATCCTACGAGCAGTACTTC | CASRGASYEQYF
TRBJ2-3 | NA | TRBV24-1 | NA | TGTGCCACCAGTGATCCTACAACTAGATCTAGCACAGATACGCAGTATTTT | CATSDPTTRSSTDTQYF
TRBJ1-6 | NA | TRBV6-2/TRBV6-3 | NA | TGTGCCAGCAGTTACCGTCCGAGAGCCTATAATTCACCCCTCCACTTT | CASSYRPRAYNSPLHF
TRBJ1-3 | TRBD1 | TRBV5-1 | once | TGCGCCAGCAGCTCACTGACAGGGACGTCGAACACCATATATTTT | CASSSLTGTSNTIYF
TRBJ1-2 | NA | TRBV28 | NA | TGTGCCAGCAGTTCCACTTGGGTCGGAGGGGGCTACACCTTC | CASSSTWVGGGYTF
TRBJ2-3 | TRBD2 | TRBV5-1 | NA | TGCGCCAGCAGCGGGCAGACTAGCGGGGGTTATACGCAGTATTTT | CASSGQTSGGYTQYF
TRBJ1-5 | NA | TRBV18 | NA | TGTGCCAGCTCACAGGAGTTGAATCAGCCCCAGCATTTT | CASSQELNQPQHF
TRBJ2-1 | NA | TRBV5-1 | NA | TGCGCCAGCAGCTTGGGACAGGAGACAGATGAGCAGTTCTTC | CASSLGQETDEQFF
TRBJ2-1 | NA | TRBV28 | NA | TGTGCCAGCGCTACCACTTACAATGAGCAGTTCTTC | CASATTYNEQFF
TRBJ2-7 | NA | TRBV7-2 | NA | TGTGCCAGCAGCTCCCGCGGACTACTTAGTTACGAGCAGTACTTC | CASSSRGLLSYEQYF
TRBJ2-5 | NA | TRBV24-1 | NA | TGTGCCACCAGTGACTATGGAAACCAAGAGACCCAGTACTTC | CATSDYGNQETQYF
TRBJ1-1 | NA | TRBV10-1 | NA | TGCGCCAGCAGTGACCACCGACTGGGCAGGGACTTGCAAGCTTTCTTT | CASSDHRLGRDLQAFF
TRBJ2-1 | NA | TRBV30 | NA | TGTGCCTCTCCCCGGGCCCCTTCCTACAATGAGCAGTTCTTC | CASPRAPSYNEQFF
TRBJ1-5 | NA | TRBV19 | NA | TGTGCCAGTAGTGTATGGCAGGGAGGCAATCAGCCCCAGCATTTT | CASSVWQGGNQPQHF
TRBJ1-1 | NA | TRBV4-2 | NA | TGTGCCAGCAGCCAAGATCAAACGGGGCCAATGAACACTGAAGCTTTCTTT | CASSQDQTGPMNTEAFF
TRBJ2-7 | TRBD1 | TRBV28 | NA | TGTGCCAGCAAGAGACAGGGGGCAGAGACCTACGAGCAGTACTTC | CASKRQGAETYEQYF
TRBJ1-1 | TRBD1 | TRBV4-1 | NA | TGCGCCAGCAGCCAAGCCGGGACAGAAAAAGCTTTCTTT | CASSQAGTEKAFF
TRBJ1-6 | NA | TRBV27 | NA | TGTGCCAGCAGGGAACAGGGAAACTCACCCCTCCACTTT | CASREQGNSPLHF
TRBJ1-2 | TRBD1 | TRBV6-6 | NA | TGTGCCAGCAGTCCGGTCACAAGGGGGCGGGATGGCTACACCTTC | CASSPVTRGRDGYTF
TRBJ1-1 | TRBD1 | TRBV18 | NA | TGTGCCAGCTCACTAGGACAGGGCAGGGCGGGCACTGAAGCTTTCTTT | CASSLGQGRAGTEAFF
TRBJ2-1 | TRBD1 | TRBV7-2 | few | TGTGCCAGCAGCTCTGGACAGGCGAATGAGCAGTTCTTC | CASSSGQANEQFF
TRBJ2-6 | TRBD1 | TRBV4-1 | NA | TGCGCCAGCAGCCAAGTTGTGACAGGGGGCGCTGGGGCCAACGTCCTGACTTTC | CASSQVVTGGAGANVLTF
TRBJ2-6 | TRBD1 | TRBV30 | NA | TGTGCCTGGAGTGGGGGTGACAGGGGGTTGTCTGGGGCCAACGTCCTGACTTTC | CAWSGGDRGLSGANVLTF
TRBJ1-3 | NA | TRBV28 | NA | TGTGCCAGCAGGCCCGGACGGATCTCTGGAAACACCATATATTTT | CASRPGRISGNTIYF
TRBJ2-5 | NA | TRBV10-1 | NA | TGCGCCAGCAGTGACAGGTTGGGAGAGACCCAGTACTTC | CASSDRLGETQYF